The clone carrying this T cell receptor beta chain was counted a few times. This sample was included in a study of T-cell reconstitution after alpha-beta-depleted transplantation in children. The CDR3 has 16 residues. Trimming cost V 5 bases and J 5 bases; bases outside gene matches: 13. During its preparation, the TCRbeta library received unique molecular identifiers. TCRdb ran MiXCR on the PCR reads and lists one entry per CDR3 protein. Among approximately 200,000 distinct CDR3 sequences listed, roughly 14% were seen once. The sequence was collected from a human donor who donated a stem cell graft to a child with acute lymphoblastic leukemia. The source was PBMCs from the stem cell graft donor, collected from the stem cell graft. J is TRBJ2-3 and V is TRBV12-3 or TRBV12-4; 7 nucleotides align to TRBD2. As DNA, the CDR3 is TGTGCCAGCAGTCCGGGGACTACCTTCCTGGGAGATACGCAGTATTTT. Its translation is CASSPGTTFLGDTQYF.